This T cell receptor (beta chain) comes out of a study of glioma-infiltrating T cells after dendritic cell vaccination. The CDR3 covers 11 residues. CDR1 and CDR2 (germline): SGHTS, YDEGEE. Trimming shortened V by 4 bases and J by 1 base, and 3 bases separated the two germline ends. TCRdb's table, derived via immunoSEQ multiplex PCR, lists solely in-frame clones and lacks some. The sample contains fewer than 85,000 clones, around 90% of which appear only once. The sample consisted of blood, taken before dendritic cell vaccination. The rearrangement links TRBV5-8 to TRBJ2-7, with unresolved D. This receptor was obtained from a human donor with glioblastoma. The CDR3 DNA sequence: TGTGCCAGCAGCCAATCCTACGAGCAGTACTTC. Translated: CASSQSYEQYF.